Listed below are T cell receptor beta chains from one sample, sequenced in a study of blood T cell repertoires in COVID-19. Sequenced by immunoSEQ multiplex PCR; TCRdb stores in-frame clones only, minus some. The sample includes about 260,000 clones, around nine tenths of them seen just once. The sequenced sample consisted of peripheral blood. The receptor source for this set is a man aged 35-49 years who had recovered from COVID-19. Each CDR3 is given with its conserved first and last residue. D genes are given only for firm matches.

V: TRBV27; D: NA; J: TRBJ2-3; DNA: TGTGCCAGCAGACTAGAGGCGGGATTCACAGATACGCAGTATTTT; CDR3: CASRLEAGFTDTQYF
V: TRBV5-1; D: NA; J: TRBJ1-2; DNA: TGCGCCAGCAGCCCCACTGACTTCGGGAGGACCTATGGCTACACCTTC; CDR3: CASSPTDFGRTYGYTF
V: TRBV11-2; D: TRBD2; J: TRBJ2-4; DNA: TGTGCCAGCAGCCCCTCCAGCGGGATCGGGAACATTCAGTACTTC; CDR3: CASSPSSGIGNIQYF
V: TRBV6-1; D: NA; J: TRBJ2-7; DNA: TGTGCCAGCAGTGAGTATCGGGGTGGACAGCGGAGCTACGAGCAGTACTTC; CDR3: CASSEYRGGQRSYEQYF
V: TRBV19; D: NA; J: TRBJ1-4; DNA: TGTGCCAGTAGTATAGGATCGGGGAGGCCTAATGAAAAACTGTTTTTT; CDR3: CASSIGSGRPNEKLFF
V: TRBV7-9; D: TRBD2; J: TRBJ2-1; DNA: TGTGCCAGCAGCGCAATTGCGGGACTACCCATCAATGAGCAGTTCTTC; CDR3: CASSAIAGLPINEQFF
V: TRBV6-2/TRBV6-3; D: NA; J: TRBJ2-5; DNA: TGTGCCAGCAGTGGGGCGACGTGGTCTACCCAGTACTTC; CDR3: CASSGATWSTQYF
V: TRBV7-9; D: TRBD2; J: TRBJ2-5; DNA: TGTGCCAGCAGCTTAGGGGGACTAGGAGAGACCCAGTACTTC; CDR3: CASSLGGLGETQYF
V: TRBV6-5; D: NA; J: TRBJ1-5; DNA: TGTGCCAGCAGCCCGGACAGTTGGGTTCAGCCCCAGCATTTT; CDR3: CASSPDSWVQPQHF
V: TRBV2; D: NA; J: TRBJ2-4; DNA: TGTGCCAGCACCGGAACTAGTTATACAAACATTCAGTACTTC; CDR3: CASTGTSYTNIQYF
V: TRBV7-8; D: TRBD2; J: TRBJ2-1; DNA: TGTGCCAGCAGCTTCTACGCGGGAGTAGCCTACAATGAGCAGTTCTTC; CDR3: CASSFYAGVAYNEQFF
V: TRBV5-1; D: NA; J: TRBJ2-1; DNA: TGCGCCAGCAGCTTGGGCAGCGTGATACCAGACAATGAGCAGTTCTTC; CDR3: CASSLGSVIPDNEQFF